These 23 T cell receptor beta chains originate from one sample sequenced in a study of blood T cells in healthy people across ages. Through a sample-barcoded 5' primer and a J-beta primer mix, a second PCR was run for about 6 to 11 cycles. TCRdb reprocessed the 5' RACE reads with MiXCR, giving one entry per CDR3 protein. The sample yields 450,000 to 700,000 distinct CDR3 sequences, roughly a quarter seen once. Source material: blood. These receptors were obtained from a woman between 65 and 79 years old in good health.

The chain recombines TRBV6-1 with TRBJ2-2; D is perhaps TRBD1 or TRBD2 (5 bases each). Germline lookup yields CDR1 MNHNS and CDR2 SASEGT. The CDR3 has 16 amino acids. V was cut by 5 bases and J by 2 bases, with 15 bases left in between. Written as DNA, the CDR3 is TGTGCCAGCAGTCCCCCCGGGACGGTAAACACCGGGGAGCTGTTTTTT. This codes for CASSPPGTVNTGELFF.

This clonotype turned up a few times. The V and J genes are TRBV29-1 and TRBJ2-7; D call uncertain. The germline gives CDR1 SQVTM, CDR2 ANQGSEA. V lost 1 base, J lost 3 bases, and 4 bases lay in between. The CDR3 consists of 11 residues. DNA for the CDR3: TGCAGCGTTGAAGTTTACTACGAGCAGTACTTC. This gives the protein CSVEVYYEQYF.

This clonotype has just a few counts. The V and J genes are TRBV10-3 and TRBJ2-5, with TRBD1 matching 9 bases. The better agreement between TRBJ2-7 and the DNA end casts doubt on the J call. This CDR3 is built from 15 residues. The germline V gene encodes CDR1 ENHRY and CDR2 SYGVKD. CDR3 loop: CAISEPGTGLYEQYF. The CDR3 nucleotides read TGTGCCATCAGTGAGCCCGGGACAGGGCTCTACGAGCAGTACTTC.

This clonotype showed up many times. The V and J genes are TRBV20-1 and TRBJ2-1; D possibly corresponds to TRBD2 (5 bases). This CDR3 has 14 residues. Germline-derived CDR1 and CDR2 are DFQATT and SNEGSKA (reference sequence). V was cut by 5 bases and J by 8 bases, with 19 bases left in between. The chain's CDR3 is CSAPLRALGDEQFF. CDR3 bases: TGCAGTGCTCCACTCCGGGCTTTGGGAGATGAGCAGTTCTTC.

This clonotype turned up a few times. The chain links TRBV15 to TRBJ2-3, with unresolved D. Germline loops: CDR1 LNHNV, CDR2 YYDKDF (reference sequence). The CDR3 spans 12 residues. V was shortened by 3 bases and J by 5 bases, with 6 bases between the two germline ends. The CDR3 nucleotides are TGTGCCACCAGCAGGACCAGAGATACGCAGTATTTT. It codes for CATSRTRDTQYF. The variable domain in full, completed from reference TRBV15 and TRBJ2-3, reads DAMVIQNPRYQVTQFGKPVTLSCSQTLNHNVMYWYQQKSSQAPKLLFHYYDKDFNNEADTPDNFQSRRPNTSFCFLDIRSPGLGDTAMYLCATSRTRDTQYFGPGTRLTVL.

The chain has TRBV4-2 and TRBJ1-1; D gene ambiguous. Germline assignment: CDR1 LGHNA and CDR2 YNFKEQ. The CDR3 is made up of 13 amino acids. V lost 0 bases, J lost 7 bases, and 9 bases lay in between. The CDR3 sequence is CASSQDPGLEAFF. The CDR3 DNA reads as TGTGCCAGCAGCCAAGATCCCGGCCTTGAAGCTTTCTTT.

The gene calls are TRBV7-2 and TRBJ2-3; D is uncertain. Germline V gene data show CDR1 as SGHTA and CDR2 as FQGNSA. This CDR3 has 13 residues. V was cut by 1 base and J by 7 bases, with 9 bases left in between. In nucleotides, the CDR3 is TGTGCCAGCAGCTTAGTCCTGGGGAATACGCAGTATTTT. This encodes CASSLVLGNTQYF.

This clonotype was seen a few times. At one of its ends the junction is not consistent with the germline gene, which may arise from a read error. The CDR3 loop is CASSLSTSGPQGTQYF. DNA for the CDR3: TGCGCCAGCAGCTTGTCAACTAGCGGGCCACAAGGGACCCAGTACTTC. This chain uses TRBV5-1 with TRBJ2-5; 9 bases are a match to TRBD2. The CDR3 length is 16 residues. The germline V gene has CDR1 SGHRS and CDR2 YFSETQ. Based on the CDR3 plus reference TRBV5-1 and TRBJ2-5, the full variable domain is KAGVTQTPRYLIKTRGQQVTLSCSPISGHRSVSWYQQTPGQGLQFLFEYFSETQRNKGNFPGRFSGRQFSNSRSEMNVSTLELGDSALYLCASSLSTSGPQGTQYFGPGTRLLVL.

In its sample, this clonotype was seen a few times. CDR3 sequence reads: CATSRRRLAGGYNEQFF. CDR3 in DNA: TGTGCCACCAGCAGACGTCGGCTAGCGGGGGGGTATAATGAGCAGTTCTTC. This rearrangement joins TRBV15 to TRBJ2-1; TRBD2 aligns across 12 bases. The germline CDR1 and CDR2 sequences are LNHNV and YYDKDF (reference sequence). Germline trimming cut 2 bases from V and 7 bases from J; bases unmatched to any gene: 9. This CDR3 has 17 residues. The complete variable domain, with remaining parts taken from reference TRBV15 and TRBJ2-1, reads DAMVIQNPRYQVTQFGKPVTLSCSQTLNHNVMYWYQQKSSQAPKLLFHYYDKDFNNEADTPDNFQSRRPNTSFCFLDIRSPGLGDTAMYLCATSRRRLAGGYNEQFFGPGTRLTVL.

Worth noting for this clonotype: Germline is not matched at one junction end, which may reflect a read error. The chain uses TRBV27 and TRBJ1-2; D is unresolved. There are 13 residues in the CDR3. Germline CDR1 reads MNHEY; CDR2 reads SMNVEV (reference sequence). Here the CDR3 reads CARSPRPRGGYTF. CDR3 bases: TGTGCCCGCAGTCCTCGGCCCAGAGGTGGCTACACCTTC.

The rearrangement uses TRBV29-1 and TRBJ2-3; 8 bases align to TRBD2. V lost 6 bases to trimming and J lost 3 bases; unmatched junction nucleotides: 11. The CDR3 is 15 residues long. Germline values: CDR1 SQVTM, CDR2 ANQGSEA. The CDR3 spells CSVNGGTRGTDTQYF. The CDR3, as DNA: TGCAGCGTAAACGGGGGGACTAGGGGGACAGATACGCAGTATTTT.

J is TRBJ1-3 and V is TRBV21-1. TRBV21-1 is a pseudogene segment. The CDR3 loop spans 17 amino acids. For the CDR3, the DNA is TGTGCCAGCAGCAAATTGGGGGCCCTACGAGGTGGAAACACCATATATTTT. Protein sequence: CASSKLGALRGGNTIYF.

The chain has TRBV7-2 and TRBJ2-5, with 9 bases aligning to TRBD2. The CDR3 spans 14 residues. V lost 8 bases to trimming and J lost 3 bases; unmatched junction nucleotides: 7. Germline V gene lookup returns CDR1 SGHTA and CDR2 FQGNSA. CDR3 nucleotides: TGTGCCAGCGGGGGGATAGCGGGGGAAGAGACCCAGTACTTC. Translation gives CASGGIAGEETQYF.

V and J are TRBV7-9 and TRBJ1-1; D may be TRBD1 (5 bases). The CDR3 spans 13 residues. Trimming took 6 bases from V and 1 from J, leaving 9 bases between them. Germline lookup yields CDR1 SEHNR and CDR2 FQNEAQ (reference sequence). The CDR3 here is CASRFGGNTEAFF. CDR3 nucleotide sequence: TGTGCCAGCAGATTTGGGGGGAACACTGAAGCTTTCTTT.

CDR3 sequence: CASSPLGAITDTQYF. CDR3 nucleotide sequence: TGTGCCAGCAGCCCGTTGGGGGCCATCACAGATACGCAGTATTTT. The chain is built from TRBV11-1 and TRBJ2-3; D is perhaps TRBD1 (6 bases). The CDR3 is 15 amino acids. CDR1 and CDR2 from the germline V gene are SGHAT and FQDESV (reference sequence). The germline V and J ends were trimmed by 5 bases and 2 bases, with 14 bases remaining between them.

The CDR3 region has the DNA TGTGCCAGCAGTTACGGGGACAGGGGGAACGAGCAGTACTTC. The encoded protein is CASSYGDRGNEQYF. The chain combines TRBV6-6 with TRBJ2-5; TRBD1 aligns across 11 bases. Near its end, the DNA agrees better with TRBJ2-7, so the J call may be wrong. This CDR3 contains 14 residues. CDR1 is MNHNY and CDR2 is SVGAGI in the germline V gene (reference sequence).

The table lists this clonotype with a few counts. The V gene is TRBV9, the J gene TRBJ1-1; 8 bases match TRBD1. CDR1 SGDLS and CDR2 YYNGEE come from the germline V gene. CDR3 length equals 15 residues. Losses at the gene ends were 5 bases for V and 8 bases for J; bases not matched to a gene: 14. CDR3 in DNA: TGTGCCAGCAGACCCTGGACAGGGCAGGTGGGGGAAGCTTTCTTT. Translated, it gives CASRPWTGQVGEAFF.

This clonotype was detected a few times. This chain joins TRBV7-9 and TRBJ2-7; D is ambiguous. The CDR3 consists of 12 residues. CDR1 SEHNR and CDR2 FQNEAQ come from the germline V gene (reference sequence). Trimming pared 3 bases from V and 7 bases from J, leaving 10 bases between. Here the CDR3 DNA reads TGTGCCAGCAGCTTTCGCCCGTCGGAGCAGTACTTC. This encodes CASSFRPSEQYF.

This clonotype was seen a handful of times. V and J are TRBV20-1 and TRBJ2-2, with D unresolved. Germline V gene sequence: CDR1 DFQATT, CDR2 SNEGSKA (reference sequence). The ends were cut back, 3 bases at V and 3 bases at J, with 11 bases in the middle. The CDR3 length is 14 residues. In DNA form, the CDR3 reads TGCAGTGCTAGGGGAACCTTATACACCGGGGAGCTGTTTTTT. Translation gives CSARGTLYTGELFF.

V and J are TRBV20-1 and TRBJ1-2; D is ambiguous. The CDR3 is 11 residues long. Germline lookup yields CDR1 DFQATT and CDR2 SNEGSKA (reference sequence). The V end lost 2 bases, the J end lost 8 bases, and 9 bases lay between the germline ends. This chain's CDR3 is CSARNSRGYTF. CDR3 nucleotide sequence: TGCAGTGCTAGAAACAGTAGGGGCTACACCTTC.

There are a few counts of this clonotype. This chain connects TRBV11-3 to TRBJ1-5; no clear D gene. The V end lost 2 bases, the J end lost 4 bases, and 6 bases lay between the germline ends. Germline V gene data show CDR1 as SGHNT and CDR2 as YENEEA. This CDR3 comprises 13 residues. CDR3 bases: TGTGCCAGCAGCTTATACAATAATCAGCCCCAGCATTTT. This gives the protein CASSLYNNQPQHF.

The chain carries TRBV12-3 or TRBV12-4 and TRBJ2-7; 11 nucleotides match TRBD2. V lost 3 bases, J lost 9 bases, and 10 bases stayed unmatched. CDR3 size: 15 residues. The CDR3 here is CASSLGTSGGRGQYF. The CDR3 nucleotides read TGTGCCAGCAGTTTGGGAACTAGCGGGGGTAGAGGGCAGTACTTC.

The rearrangement uses TRBV20-1 and TRBJ2-5; no firm D call. With 0 bases removed from V and 10 bases from J, the gap between germline ends came to 12 bases. The CDR3 consists of 12 residues. Germline-derived CDR1 and CDR2 are DFQATT and SNEGSKA (reference sequence). CDR3 in DNA: TGCAGTGCTAGAGAGCCCGCTTCGGGCCAGTACTTC. Its translation: CSAREPASGQYF.